The present T cell receptor (beta chain) was sequenced within a study of T cell changes during pregnancy in multiple sclerosis. This clone was seen a single time. The CDR3 length is 14 residues. CDR1 is SGHVS, CDR2 FNYEAQ, per germline. Trimming stripped 1 base from V and 8 bases from J, with 14 bases between. Measured with immunoSEQ multiplex PCR; TCRdb has only the in-frame clones, and not every one. This sample has tens of thousands of clones, with 70% to 90% found just once. The rearrangement links TRBV7-6 to TRBJ1-2; unclear D gene. The sequences come from peripheral blood, collected in the first trimester of pregnancy. The clonotype was recovered from a female donor in good health, enrolled as a control in a pregnancy study. The CDR3 bases are TGTGCCAGCAGCTTAGAAGTAGGGAGTGGGGGCTACACCTTC. This gives the protein CASSLEVGSGGYTF.